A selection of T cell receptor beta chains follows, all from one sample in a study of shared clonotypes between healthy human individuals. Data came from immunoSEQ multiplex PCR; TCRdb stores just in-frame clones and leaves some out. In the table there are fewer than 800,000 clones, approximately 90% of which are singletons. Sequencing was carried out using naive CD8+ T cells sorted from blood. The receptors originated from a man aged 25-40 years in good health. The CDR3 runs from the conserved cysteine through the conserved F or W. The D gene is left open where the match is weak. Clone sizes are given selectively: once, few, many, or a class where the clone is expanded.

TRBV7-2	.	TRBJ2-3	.	CASLNRGTSGSPYTDTQYF	TGTGCCAGCTTAAACAGGGGTACTAGCGGAAGCCCCTACACAGATACGCAGTATTTT
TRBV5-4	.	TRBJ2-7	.	CAYLEQYF	TGTGCCTACCTCGAGCAGTACTTC
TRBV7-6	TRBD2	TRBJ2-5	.	CASSLAGGPETQYF	TGTGCCAGCAGCTTAGCGGGAGGGCCAGAGACCCAGTACTTC
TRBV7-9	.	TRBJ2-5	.	CASSEAYQETQYF	TGTGCCAGCAGCGAGGCGTACCAAGAGACCCAGTACTTC
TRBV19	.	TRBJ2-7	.	CASSIRFLYEQYF	TGTGCCAGTAGTATACGTTTCCTATACGAGCAGTACTTC
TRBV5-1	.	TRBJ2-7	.	CASSLVIDNSYEQYF	TGCGCCAGCAGCTTGGTTATTGACAACTCCTACGAGCAGTACTTC
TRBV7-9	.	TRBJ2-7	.	CASSLGPGSSSYEQYF	TGTGCCAGCAGCTTAGGGCCTGGGTCGAGCTCCTACGAGCAGTACTTC
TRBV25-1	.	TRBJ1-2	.	CASSGPQKNYGYTF	TGTGCCAGCAGTGGCCCTCAGAAGAACTATGGCTACACCTTC
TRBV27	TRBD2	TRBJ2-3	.	CASAGLADRTDTQYF	TGTGCCAGCGCCGGGCTAGCGGACCGCACAGATACGCAGTATTTT
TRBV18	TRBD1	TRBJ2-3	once	CASSRPVGQVSDTQYF	TGTGCCAGCTCCCGCCCGGTGGGACAGGTCTCAGATACGCAGTATTTT
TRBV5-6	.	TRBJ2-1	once	CASSLGGSREQFF	TGTGCCAGCAGCTTGGGAGGATCCCGTGAGCAGTTCTTC
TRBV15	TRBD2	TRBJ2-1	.	CATHGRASGPYNEQFF	TGTGCCACCCACGGGAGGGCTAGCGGGCCCTACAATGAGCAGTTCTTC
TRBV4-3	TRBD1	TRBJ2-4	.	CASSQDGQGDNIQYF	TGCGCCAGCAGCCAAGACGGACAGGGGGATAACATTCAGTACTTC
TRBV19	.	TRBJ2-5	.	CASSIRESRETQYF	TGTGCCAGTAGTATCCGGGAAAGCCGAGAGACCCAGTACTTC
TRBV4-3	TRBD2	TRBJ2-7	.	CASSQDLFPSGILGAYEQYF	TGCGCCAGCAGCCAAGATTTGTTTCCTAGCGGGATTCTGGGGGCCTACGAGCAGTACTTC
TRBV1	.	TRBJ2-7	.	CTTPGWTSGNEQYF	TGCACCACCCCCGGGTGGACTAGCGGAAACGAGCAGTACTTC
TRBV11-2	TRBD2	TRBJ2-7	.	CASSLDGGLAQYEQYF	TGTGCCAGCAGCCTCGACGGGGGACTAGCGCAATACGAGCAGTACTTC
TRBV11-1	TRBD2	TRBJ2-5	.	CASSVTSGRETQYF	TGTGCCAGCAGCGTGACTAGCGGGAGAGAGACCCAGTACTTC
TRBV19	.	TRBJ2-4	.	CASSTDNNGGNIQYF	TGTGCCAGTAGTACTGACAACAACGGCGGGAACATTCAGTACTTC
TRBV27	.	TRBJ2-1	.	CASSPTHSQYNEQFF	TGTGCCAGCAGTCCCACACACTCACAGTACAATGAGCAGTTCTTC
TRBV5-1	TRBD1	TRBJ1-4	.	CASSLAGQGVTNEKLFF	TGCGCCAGCAGCTTGGCCGGACAGGGTGTCACTAATGAAAAACTGTTTTTT
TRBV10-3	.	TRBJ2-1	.	CAIRDSNLDEQFF	TGTGCCATCAGGGACAGTAACCTAGATGAGCAGTTCTTC
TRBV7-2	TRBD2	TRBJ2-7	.	CASSHGRGGRTFYEQYF	TGTGCCAGCAGCCATGGGAGGGGCGGGAGGACGTTCTACGAGCAGTACTTC
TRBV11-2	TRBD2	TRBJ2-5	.	CASSWREGFEETQYF	TGTGCCAGCAGCTGGCGGGAGGGCTTCGAAGAGACCCAGTACTTC
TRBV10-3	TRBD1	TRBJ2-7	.	CAISDPGQGFSYEQYF	TGTGCCATCAGCGATCCGGGACAGGGGTTTTCCTACGAGCAGTACTTC
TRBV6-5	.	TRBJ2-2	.	CASSYLQENTGELFF	TGTGCCAGCAGTTATCTACAGGAGAACACCGGGGAGCTGTTTTTT
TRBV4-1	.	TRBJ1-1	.	CASSQDPGDTEAFF	TGCGCCAGCAGCCAAGACCCCGGCGACACTGAAGCTTTCTTT
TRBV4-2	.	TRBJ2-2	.	CASSQVRLLRGNTGELFF	TGTGCCAGCAGCCAAGTTCGATTACTGCGAGGGAACACCGGGGAGCTGTTTTTT
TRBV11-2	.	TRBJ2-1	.	CASSLEARIGNEQFF	TGTGCCAGCAGCTTAGAAGCTAGGATTGGCAATGAGCAGTTCTTC
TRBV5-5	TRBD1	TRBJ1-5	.	CASSWDRNQPQHF	TGTGCCAGCAGTTGGGACAGGAATCAGCCCCAGCATTTT
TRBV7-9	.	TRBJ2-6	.	CASSQGTYNSGANVLTF	TGTGCCAGCAGCCAAGGGACCTACAACTCTGGGGCCAACGTCCTGACTTTC
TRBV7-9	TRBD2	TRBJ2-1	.	CASSDFSSGKRLEQFF	TGTGCCAGCAGCGACTTTTCTAGCGGGAAAAGGCTTGAGCAGTTCTTC
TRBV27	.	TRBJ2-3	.	CASSLLSGTDTQYF	TGTGCCAGCAGTCTCCTATCGGGCACAGATACGCAGTATTTT
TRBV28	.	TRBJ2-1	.	CASVEASSYNEQFF	TGTGCCAGCGTAGAGGCCAGCTCCTACAATGAGCAGTTCTTC
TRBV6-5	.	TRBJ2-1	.	CASAKSGLNNEQFF	TGTGCCAGCGCCAAGAGCGGGCTGAACAATGAGCAGTTCTTC
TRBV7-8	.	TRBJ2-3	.	CASRGDPSTDTQYF	TGTGCCAGCAGGGGGGATCCCAGCACAGATACGCAGTATTTT
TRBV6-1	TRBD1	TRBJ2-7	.	CASSPRGPREQYF	TGTGCCAGCAGTCCCAGGGGGCCCCGGGAGCAGTACTTC
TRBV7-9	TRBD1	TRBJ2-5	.	CASSSLDRESWETQYF	TGTGCCAGCAGCAGCCTCGACAGGGAAAGTTGGGAGACCCAGTACTTC
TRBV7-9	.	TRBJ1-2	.	CASSLGPRTTEGYTF	TGTGCCAGCAGCTTAGGGCCTCGGACGACTGAAGGCTACACCTTC
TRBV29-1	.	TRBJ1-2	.	CSVAGGGAGYGYTF	TGCAGCGTTGCTGGAGGAGGGGCTGGGTATGGCTACACCTTC
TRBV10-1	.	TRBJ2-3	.	CASSERTPLNGRTDTQYF	TGCGCCAGCAGCGAACGCACCCCTCTAAACGGGAGAACAGATACGCAGTATTTT
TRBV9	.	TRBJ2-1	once	CASSVPPGGEQFF	TGTGCCAGCAGCGTGCCCCCTGGGGGTGAGCAGTTCTTC
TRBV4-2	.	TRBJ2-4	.	CASSPGVGVNIQYF	TGTGCCAGCAGCCCGGGTGTGGGCGTAAACATTCAGTACTTC
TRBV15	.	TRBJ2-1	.	CATRYPGKSSSYNEQFF	TGTGCCACCAGGTACCCCGGGAAGAGCTCTTCCTACAATGAGCAGTTCTTC
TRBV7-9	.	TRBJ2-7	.	CASSLAGRAGYEQYF	TGTGCCAGCAGCTTGGCCGGACGGGCCGGGTACGAGCAGTACTTC
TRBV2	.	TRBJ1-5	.	CASSERVQPQHF	TGTGCCAGCAGTGAGCGGGTTCAGCCCCAGCATTTT
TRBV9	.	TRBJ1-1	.	CASSVEASRHTEAFF	TGTGCCAGCAGCGTAGAGGCCAGTAGGCACACTGAAGCTTTCTTT
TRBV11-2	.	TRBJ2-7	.	CASSLVDSPYEQYF	TGTGCCAGCAGCTTAGTCGACAGCCCTTACGAGCAGTACTTC
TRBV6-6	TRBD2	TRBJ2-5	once	CASSPRSGIQETQYF	TGTGCCAGCAGCCCCCGAAGCGGGATCCAAGAGACCCAGTACTTC
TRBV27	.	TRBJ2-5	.	CASSLLGGSETQYF	TGTGCCAGCAGTTTATTGGGCGGCTCAGAGACCCAGTACTTC
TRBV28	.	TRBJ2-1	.	CASSLSTMVSDEQFF	TGTGCCAGCAGTTTATCGACTATGGTATCCGATGAGCAGTTCTTC
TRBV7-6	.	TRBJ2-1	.	CASSLYGETYNEQFF	TGTGCCAGCAGCTTATACGGCGAAACCTACAATGAGCAGTTCTTC
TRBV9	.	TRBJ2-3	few	CASSPFEDTQYF	TGTGCCAGCAGCCCCTTTGAGGATACGCAGTATTTT
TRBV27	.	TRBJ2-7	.	CASSLSLENNSYEQYF	TGTGCCAGCAGTTTATCGCTCGAGAACAACTCCTACGAGCAGTACTTC
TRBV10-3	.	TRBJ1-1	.	CAISESSGKGNTEAFF	TGTGCCATCAGTGAGTCGTCGGGCAAAGGGAACACTGAAGCTTTCTTT
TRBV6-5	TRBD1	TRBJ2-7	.	CASSLGQATYEQYF	TGTGCCAGCAGTTTGGGACAGGCCACCTACGAGCAGTACTTC